These T cell receptor beta chains were read from a single sample in a study of neurological immune-mediated disorders. Via MiXCR, TCRdb re-called the 5' RACE reads, giving one row per CDR3 protein. This sample yields approximately 32,000 distinct CDR3 sequences, of which roughly 7% are seen a single time; roughly 4.3% belongs to the top ten. Sequenced sample: PBMCs. These receptors all come from a woman aged 40 to 50 in good health. Both conserved end residues are part of each CDR3. The order of the fields is J gene, V gene, CDR3 protein.

TRBJ1-2 TRBV6-5 CASSLGGQGFHGYTF
TRBJ2-3 TRBV9 CASSARTSGGTDTQYF
TRBJ2-5 TRBV15 CATSRDREGAETQYF
TRBJ2-1 TRBV14 CASSQVRQDEQFF
TRBJ1-3 TRBV20-1 CSASGTDSGNTIYF
TRBJ2-5 TRBV5-1 CASSLNLQETQYF
TRBJ1-3 TRBV5-1 CASSPDGTSGNTIYF
TRBJ1-1 TRBV7-2 CASSLRRENTEAFF
TRBJ2-7 TRBV28 CARQRLLSYEQYF
TRBJ2-2 TRBV12-3/TRBV12-4 CASSIVSNTGELFF
TRBJ1-4 TRBV7-2 CASTRSKEKLFF
TRBJ2-7 TRBV5-1 CASSLSSNYEQYF
TRBJ2-4 TRBV5-6 CASSPTGAPSLAKNIQYF
TRBJ2-2 TRBV7-4 CASNPWTAYTGELFF
TRBJ1-2 TRBV2 CASSGDSIFYGYTF
TRBJ1-1 TRBV5-6 CASSFGGTEAFF
TRBJ1-2 TRBV24-1 CATSDPRGGNYGYTF
TRBJ1-1 TRBV5-1 CASSLEGNTEAFF
TRBJ2-3 TRBV29-1 CSVEAAGRGQRTDTQYF
TRBJ2-3 TRBV5-1 CASSLGLARGADTQYF
TRBJ1-2 TRBV12-3/TRBV12-4 CASSRDREDGYTF
TRBJ2-1 TRBV5-1 CASTSTGGSYNEQFF
TRBJ1-1 TRBV12-3/TRBV12-4 CASSLFESSTEAFF
TRBJ2-7 TRBV4-2 CASSQGLREQYF
TRBJ2-2 TRBV27 CASSSRAANTGELFF
TRBJ2-2 TRBV29-1 CSEQFRGTGELFF
TRBJ1-1 TRBV5-1 CASSGGQSYTEAFF
TRBJ2-7 TRBV10-3 CAISESQGSYEQYF
TRBJ2-1 TRBV11-2 CASSLGDRANEQFF
TRBJ2-3 TRBV6-2/TRBV6-3 CASSATDTQYF
TRBJ2-3 TRBV7-3 CASSPQRSGWDTDTQYF